Listed here is a single T cell receptor beta chain. This clone was observed once. Its antigen remains undetermined. Per-base qualities were not stored, and no clone one base away is much larger. This entry is derived from a study of shared T cell receptors in the human thymus (TCRdb year 2021). Background for the entire study: The study examined how self-reactive, shared T-cell receptor alpha chains are generated in the human thymus.

Libraries were made using the immunoSEQ multiplex PCR assay. What TCRdb holds here is the immuneACCESS table cut down to in-frame rearrangements. Part of the clones is not present; checked against another copy, under half of the missing clones reflect an unresolved V gene, and the others are unexplained. Across this sample there are roughly 500,000 clones, with 75% to 80% seen only once. The top ten clonotypes cover around 0.013% of the sample. CDR1 and CDR2 (SSHAT, FNYEAQ) derive from the germline V gene (reference sequence). Between the V and J ends, shortened by 1 base and 8 bases respectively, the junction contains 9 bases. The CDR3 measures 13 amino acids from cysteine to phenylalanine. Only the CDR3 DNA is retained, 39 bases long and in frame from the first base. Another study also made use of these data, one on human thymus T cells. From the second report: In Finland, the donors were immunologically healthy infants who were having open corrective cardiac surgery for congenital heart defects. The thymus tissue came from surgical resects taken out during corrective cardiac surgery. Both the thymic and the peripheral blood repertoires appeared to show biased V and J gene segment usage. The related research reported highly overlapping thymic TCR repertoires among unrelated individuals. The study used about 8 infant thymus samples plus four related peripheral blood samples to characterize TCR alpha and beta repertoires. Donor ages ranging from about 6 to 250 days were recorded, and about six male and a couple of female infants were included in the cohort. Thymocytes were mechanically released from the tissue and were stored as pellets of 10-30 million cells at -70 degrees C. A QIAsymphony instrument was used to extract genomic DNA from frozen cell pellets. The immunoSEQ multiplex PCR assay was used to amplify the TCRB and TCRAD loci from a standardized quantity of quality-controlled genomic DNA. Amplicons spanned the V(D)J region at a length sufficient to cover the CDR3 and identify V and J genes. Amplicon sequencing was performed on an Illumina platform through the commercial immunoSEQ service. Primer bias and sequencing errors were corrected as previously described, and TCRAD and TCRB definitions were based on the IMGT database. The repertoires were analysed using immunoSEQ Analyzer 3.0 and VDJTools for basic statistics, V/J segment usage, diversity estimates, rarefaction and pairwise overlap. Chao1, ChaoE, Efron-Thisted, Shannon and inverse Simpson indices were used to estimate diversity, which was also estimated on datasets down-sampled to the smallest sample. Repertoire overlap was assessed by strict matching of CDR3 nucleotide sequence, V gene and J gene, and clustering was done by Jaccard-based multidimensional scaling. On average, around 810,000 unique TCRB clonotypes were obtained from thymus samples, compared with 75,000 to 90,000 from blood samples.

The chain uses TRBV7-7 and TRBJ2-1, and possibly TRBD2, on 6 matching bases. The sequence derives from a boy in the first two years of life with a congenital heart defect. Donor details come from another sample of the same person, matched by shared clones. Sequenced material: thymocytes. The DNA sequence is given as TGTGCCAGCAGCTTAGGGGCGGGGCATGAGCAGTTCTTC. This is translated as CASSLGAGHEQFF.